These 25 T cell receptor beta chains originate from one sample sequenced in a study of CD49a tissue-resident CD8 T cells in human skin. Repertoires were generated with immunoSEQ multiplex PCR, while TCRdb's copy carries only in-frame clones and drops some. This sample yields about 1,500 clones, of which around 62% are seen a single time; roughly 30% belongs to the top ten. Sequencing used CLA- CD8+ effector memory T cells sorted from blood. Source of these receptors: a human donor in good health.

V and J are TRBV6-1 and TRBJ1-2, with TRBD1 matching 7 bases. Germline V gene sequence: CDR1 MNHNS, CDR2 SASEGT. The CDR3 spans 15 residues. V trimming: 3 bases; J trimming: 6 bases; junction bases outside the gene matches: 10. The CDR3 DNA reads TGTGCCAGCAGTGATGCGACAGGGCATTGGCATGGCTACACCTTC. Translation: CASSDATGHWHGYTF.

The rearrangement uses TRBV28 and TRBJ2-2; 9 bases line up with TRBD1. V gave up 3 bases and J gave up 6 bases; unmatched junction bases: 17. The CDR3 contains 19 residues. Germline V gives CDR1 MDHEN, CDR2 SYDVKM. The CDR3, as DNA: TGTGCCAGCAGTTTGGAAGGGACAGGGTTTTGGAATTCGGCCGGGGAGCTGTTTTTT. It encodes CASSLEGTGFWNSAGELFF.

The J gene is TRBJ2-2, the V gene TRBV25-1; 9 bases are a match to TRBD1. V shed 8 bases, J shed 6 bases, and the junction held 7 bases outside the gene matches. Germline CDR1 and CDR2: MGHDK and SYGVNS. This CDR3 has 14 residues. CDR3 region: CASEGTGLSGELFF. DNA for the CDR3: TGTGCCAGCGAGGGGACAGGGTTGTCCGGGGAGCTGTTTTTT.

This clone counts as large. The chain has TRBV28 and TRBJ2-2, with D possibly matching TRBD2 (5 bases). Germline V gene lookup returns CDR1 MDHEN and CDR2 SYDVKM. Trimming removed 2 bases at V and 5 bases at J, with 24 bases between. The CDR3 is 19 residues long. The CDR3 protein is CASSLVEVIRDNFTGELFF. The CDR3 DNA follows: TGTGCCAGCAGTTTAGTGGAGGTGATCCGGGATAACTTTACCGGGGAGCTGTTTTTT.

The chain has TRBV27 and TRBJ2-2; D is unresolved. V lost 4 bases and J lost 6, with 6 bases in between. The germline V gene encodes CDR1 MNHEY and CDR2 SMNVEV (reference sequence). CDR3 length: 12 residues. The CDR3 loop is CASSSMAGELFF. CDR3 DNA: TGTGCCAGCAGTTCTATGGCCGGGGAGCTGTTTTTT.

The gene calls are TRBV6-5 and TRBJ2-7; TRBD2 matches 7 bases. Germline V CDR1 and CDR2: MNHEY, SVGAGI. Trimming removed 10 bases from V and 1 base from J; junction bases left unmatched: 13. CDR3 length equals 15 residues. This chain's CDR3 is CATSTTGGSSYEQYF. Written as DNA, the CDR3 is TGTGCCACCTCAACTACGGGGGGAAGTTCCTACGAGCAGTACTTC.

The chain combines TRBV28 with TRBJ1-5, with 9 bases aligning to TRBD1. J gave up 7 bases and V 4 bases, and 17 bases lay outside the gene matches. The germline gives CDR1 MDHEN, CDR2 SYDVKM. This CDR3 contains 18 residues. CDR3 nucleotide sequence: TGTGCCAGCAGTTCACCGGGACAGGGTTTGGGCCTGGTACAGCCCCAGCATTTT. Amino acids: CASSSPGQGLGLVQPQHF.

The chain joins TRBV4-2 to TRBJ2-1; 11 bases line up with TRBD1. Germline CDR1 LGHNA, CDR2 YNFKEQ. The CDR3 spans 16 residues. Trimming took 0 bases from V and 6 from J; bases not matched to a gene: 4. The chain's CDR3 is CASSQEEGTGGNEQFF. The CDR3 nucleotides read TGTGCCAGCAGCCAAGAAGAGGGGACAGGGGGCAATGAGCAGTTCTTC.

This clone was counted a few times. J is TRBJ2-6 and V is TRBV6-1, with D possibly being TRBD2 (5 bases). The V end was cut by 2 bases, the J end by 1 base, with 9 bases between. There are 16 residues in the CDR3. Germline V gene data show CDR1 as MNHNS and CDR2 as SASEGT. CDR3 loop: CASSELEASGANVLTF. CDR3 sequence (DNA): TGTGCCAGCAGTGAACTGGAGGCGTCTGGGGCCAACGTCCTGACTTTC.

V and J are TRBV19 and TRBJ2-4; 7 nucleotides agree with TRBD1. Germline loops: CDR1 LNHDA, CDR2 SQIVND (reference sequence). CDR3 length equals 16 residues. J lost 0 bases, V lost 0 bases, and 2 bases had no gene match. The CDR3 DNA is TGTGCCAGTAGTATAGACACAGGGGTAGCCAAAAACATTCAGTACTTC. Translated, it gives CASSIDTGVAKNIQYF. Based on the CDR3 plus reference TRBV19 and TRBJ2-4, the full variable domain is DGGITQSPKYLFRKEGQNVTLSCEQNLNHDAMYWYRQDPGQGLRLIYYSQIVNDFQKGDIAEGYSVSREKKESFPLTVTSAQKNPTAFYLCASSIDTGVAKNIQYFGAGTRLSVL.

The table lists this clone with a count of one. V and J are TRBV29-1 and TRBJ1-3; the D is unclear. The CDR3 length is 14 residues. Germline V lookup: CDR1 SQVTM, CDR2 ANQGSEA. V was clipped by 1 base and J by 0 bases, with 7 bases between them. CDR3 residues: CSVEAPYSGNTIYF. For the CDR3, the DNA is TGCAGCGTTGAAGCTCCTTACTCTGGAAACACCATATATTTT. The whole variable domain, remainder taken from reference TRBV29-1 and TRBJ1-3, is SAVISQKPSRDICQRGTSLTIQCQVDSQVTMMFWYRQQPGQSLTLIATANQGSEATYESGFVIDKFPISRPNLTFSTLTVSNMSPEDSSIYLCSVEAPYSGNTIYFGEGSWLTVV.

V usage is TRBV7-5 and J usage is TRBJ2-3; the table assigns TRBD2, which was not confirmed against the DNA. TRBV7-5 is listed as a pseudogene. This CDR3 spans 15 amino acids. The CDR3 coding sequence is TGTGTCAGAAGCCTCGCTAGCGAGGGCACAGATACGCAGTATTTT. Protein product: CVRSLASEGTDTQYF.

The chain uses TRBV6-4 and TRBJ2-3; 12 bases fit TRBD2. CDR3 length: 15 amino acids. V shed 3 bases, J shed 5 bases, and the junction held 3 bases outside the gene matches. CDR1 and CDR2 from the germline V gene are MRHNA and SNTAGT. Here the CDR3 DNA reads TGTGCCAGCAGTGAGACTAGCGGGAGCCAAGATACGCAGTATTTT. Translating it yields CASSETSGSQDTQYF.

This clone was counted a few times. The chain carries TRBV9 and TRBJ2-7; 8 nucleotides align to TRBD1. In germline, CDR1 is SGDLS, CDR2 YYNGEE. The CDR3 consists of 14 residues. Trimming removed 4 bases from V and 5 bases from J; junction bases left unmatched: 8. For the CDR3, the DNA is TGTGCCAGCAGCCTTTATTGGACAGGGAACGAGCAGTACTTC. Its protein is CASSLYWTGNEQYF.

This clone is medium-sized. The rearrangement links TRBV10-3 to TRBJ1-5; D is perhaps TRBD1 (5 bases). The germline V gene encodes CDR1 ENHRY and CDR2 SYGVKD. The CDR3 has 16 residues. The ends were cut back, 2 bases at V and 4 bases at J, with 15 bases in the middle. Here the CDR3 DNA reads TGTGCCATCAGTGAGATCTACCGGGGGTATAATCAGCCCCAGCATTTT. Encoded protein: CAISEIYRGYNQPQHF.

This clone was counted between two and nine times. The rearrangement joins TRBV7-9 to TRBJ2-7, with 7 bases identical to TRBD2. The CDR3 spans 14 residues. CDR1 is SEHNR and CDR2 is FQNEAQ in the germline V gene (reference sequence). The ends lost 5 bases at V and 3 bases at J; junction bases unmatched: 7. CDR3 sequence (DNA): TGTGCCAGCAGCGAAACTAGCGCAGGCTACGAGCAGTACTTC. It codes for CASSETSAGYEQYF.

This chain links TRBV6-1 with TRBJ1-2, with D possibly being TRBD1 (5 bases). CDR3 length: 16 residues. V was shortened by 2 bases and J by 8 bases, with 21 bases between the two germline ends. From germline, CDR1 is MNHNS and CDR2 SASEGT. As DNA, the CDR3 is TGTGCCAGCAGTGAAAATCCGGGGTCGGGGGACGACGGCTACACCTTC. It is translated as CASSENPGSGDDGYTF.

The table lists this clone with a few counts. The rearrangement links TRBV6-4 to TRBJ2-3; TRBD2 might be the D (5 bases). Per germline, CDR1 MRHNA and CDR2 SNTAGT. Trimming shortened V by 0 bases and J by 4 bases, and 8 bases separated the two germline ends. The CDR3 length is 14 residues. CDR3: CASSDSGDPDTQYF. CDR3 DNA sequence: TGTGCCAGCAGTGACTCGGGAGATCCAGATACGCAGTATTTT.

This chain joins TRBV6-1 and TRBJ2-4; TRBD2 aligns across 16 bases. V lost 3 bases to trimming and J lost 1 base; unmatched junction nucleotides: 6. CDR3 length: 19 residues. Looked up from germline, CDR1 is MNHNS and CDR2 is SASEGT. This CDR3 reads CASSEGLAGGTIAKNIQYF. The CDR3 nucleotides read TGTGCCAGCAGTGAGGGACTAGCGGGAGGGACTATCGCCAAAAACATTCAGTACTTC.

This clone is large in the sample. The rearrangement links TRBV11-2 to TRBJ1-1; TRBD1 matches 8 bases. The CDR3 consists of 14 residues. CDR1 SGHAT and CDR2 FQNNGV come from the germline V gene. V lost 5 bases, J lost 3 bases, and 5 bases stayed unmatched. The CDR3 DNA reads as TGTGCCAGCAGCGACAGGGGATCGGACACTGAAGCTTTCTTT. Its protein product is CASSDRGSDTEAFF.

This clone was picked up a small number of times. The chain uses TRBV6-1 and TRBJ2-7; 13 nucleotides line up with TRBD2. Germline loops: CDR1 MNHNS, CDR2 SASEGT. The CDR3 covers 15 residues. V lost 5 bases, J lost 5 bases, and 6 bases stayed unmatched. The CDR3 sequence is CASSLGTSGTHEQYF. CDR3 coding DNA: TGTGCCAGCAGTCTCGGGACTAGCGGGACCCACGAGCAGTACTTC.

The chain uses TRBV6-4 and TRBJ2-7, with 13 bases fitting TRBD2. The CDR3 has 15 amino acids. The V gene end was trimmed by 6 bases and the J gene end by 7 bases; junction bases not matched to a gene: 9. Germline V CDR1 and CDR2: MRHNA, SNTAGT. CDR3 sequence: CASSELAGGPGEQYF. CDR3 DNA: TGTGCCAGCAGCGAACTAGCGGGAGGGCCTGGAGAGCAGTACTTC.

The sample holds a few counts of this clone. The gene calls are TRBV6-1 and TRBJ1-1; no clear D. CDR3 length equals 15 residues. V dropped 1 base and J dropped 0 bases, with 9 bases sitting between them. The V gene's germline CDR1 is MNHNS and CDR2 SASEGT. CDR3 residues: CASSEGYRVNTEAFF. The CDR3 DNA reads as TGTGCCAGCAGTGAAGGGTACAGAGTGAACACTGAAGCTTTCTTT.

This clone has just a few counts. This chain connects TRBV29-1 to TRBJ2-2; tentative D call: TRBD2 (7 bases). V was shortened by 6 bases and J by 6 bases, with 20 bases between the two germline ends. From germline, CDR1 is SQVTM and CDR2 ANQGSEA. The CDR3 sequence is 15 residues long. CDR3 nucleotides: TGCAGCGTAGAGGGGGGGGCGGGACCCGCCGGGGAGCTGTTTTTT. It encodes CSVEGGAGPAGELFF.

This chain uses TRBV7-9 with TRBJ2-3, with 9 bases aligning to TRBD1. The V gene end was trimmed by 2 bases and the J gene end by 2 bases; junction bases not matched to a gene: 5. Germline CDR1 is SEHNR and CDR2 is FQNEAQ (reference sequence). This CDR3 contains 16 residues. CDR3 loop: CASSLSGTGYTDTQYF. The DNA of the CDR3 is TGTGCCAGCAGCTTATCCGGGACAGGGTACACAGATACGCAGTATTTT.